What follows is one T cell receptor (beta chain) and its context. Its cognate antigen is unknown. This specimen comes from a study of cytomegalovirus exposure and HLA in healthy donors. The ends were cut back, 8 bases at V and 5 bases at J, with 18 bases in the middle. CDR1 and CDR2 from the germline V gene are WSHSY and SAAADI. The CDR3 totals 14 residues. Whole-study findings and limits: In an earlier analysis, most TCR beta V segments were productive about 87% or about 30% of the time. High sensitivity and specificity were reportedly achieved when the classifier diagnosed cytomegalovirus status.

This PCR relied on a set of 60 Vbeta primers and 13 Jbeta primers. Some clones are missing from TCRdb's copy, which holds only in-frame ones; the method was immunoSEQ multiplex PCR. The table includes 130,000 or so clones, 75% detected once. This TCR came from a man in his forties in good health and CMV-seronegative. The sample was PBMCs. This chain uses TRBV10-2 with TRBJ1-2; D gene ambiguous. CDR3 DNA: TGCGCCAGCGGCACGGAGTCGAGTGGGTATGGCTACACCTTC. Its translation: CASGTESSGYGYTF.